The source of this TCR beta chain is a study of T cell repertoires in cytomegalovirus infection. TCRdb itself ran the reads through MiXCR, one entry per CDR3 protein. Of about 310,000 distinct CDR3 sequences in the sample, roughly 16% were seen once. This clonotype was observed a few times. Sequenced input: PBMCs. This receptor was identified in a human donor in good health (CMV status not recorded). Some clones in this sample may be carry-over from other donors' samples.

The CDR3: CASSYSLEGSYEQYF. CDR3 DNA sequence: TGTGCCAGCAGTTACTCGTTGGAGGGCTCCTACGAGCAGTACTTC. The genes are TRBV6-8 and TRBJ2-7; weak D call: TRBD2 (6 bases). V was shortened by 0 bases and J by 0 bases, with 9 bases between the two germline ends. Per the germline V gene, CDR1 is MNHGY and CDR2 is SAAAGT. This CDR3 has 15 residues.